One and the same sample provided the 30 T cell receptor beta chains below, sequenced in a study of blood T cells in healthy people across ages. A second PCR of 7 to 11 cycles used a sample-barcoded 5' primer and a J-beta primer mix. MiXCR, applied by TCRdb to the 5' RACE reads, yields one record per CDR3 protein. This repertoire shows roughly 1,700,000 distinct CDR3 sequences, over 25% found once; its top ten account for roughly 8%. Sequencing was carried out using blood. The receptors here all came from a woman younger than 45 in good health.

The table lists this clonotype with a few counts. The chain has TRBV7-3 and TRBJ2-5; D may match TRBD1 or TRBD2 (5 bases each). Germline V gene data show CDR1 as SGHTA and CDR2 as FQGTGA. The V and J ends lost 4 bases and 5 bases respectively, with 14 bases between them. CDR3 length: 14 residues. The CDR3 loop reads CASSSRGRGETQYF. The CDR3 DNA follows: TGTGCCAGCAGCTCGAGGGGACGGGGCGAGACCCAGTACTTC.

This clonotype appeared once. The gene calls are TRBV18 and TRBJ2-7, with D possibly called TRBD1 or TRBD2 (5 bases each). The length of the CDR3 is 20 residues. V lost 1 base and J lost 3, with 28 bases in between. The germline V gene encodes CDR1 KGHSH and CDR2 LQKENI. Here the CDR3 DNA reads TGTGCCAGCTCACCACAATCTAAATTAATAGGTGGGACCGGGCTCTACGAGCAGTACTTC. Translating gives CASSPQSKLIGGTGLYEQYF. Full variable domain (missing parts from reference TRBV18 and TRBJ2-7): NAGVMQNPRHLVRRRGQEARLRCSPMKGHSHVYWYRQLPEEGLKFMVYLQKENIIDESGMPKERFSAEFPKEGPSILRIQQVVRGDSAAYFCASSPQSKLIGGTGLYEQYFGPGTRLTVT.

The CDR3 DNA is TGCAGTGCTAGAGATCACAGGGGGAATCAGCCCCAGCATTTT. Its protein product is CSARDHRGNQPQHF. This sequence joins TRBV20-1 and TRBJ1-5; 8 bases align to TRBD1. The CDR3 sequence is 14 residues long. The germline V gene encodes CDR1 DFQATT and CDR2 SNEGSKA (reference sequence). The V and J ends lost 0 bases and 4 bases, in that order; junction bases with no gene match: 2.

Note on this clonotype: Compared with germline, one end of the junction differs, possibly owing to a read error. The V and J genes are TRBV19 and TRBJ1-2, with D tentatively TRBD1 (6 bases). Germline CDR1 is LNHDA and CDR2 is SQIVND (reference sequence). CDR3 size: 14 residues. The CDR3 protein is CASSIDTDSYGYTF. In nucleotides, the CDR3 is TGTGCCAGCAGTATAGACACGGACAGCTATGGCTACACCTTC.

V usage is TRBV20-1 and J usage is TRBJ2-3, with D maybe TRBD1 (6 bases). Trimming left V 6 bases short and J 5 bases short, with 15 bases between. CDR1 and CDR2 from the germline V gene are DFQATT and SNEGSKA (reference sequence). The length of the CDR3 is 13 residues. The CDR3 DNA reads as TGCAGTGCGAAGAGGGGGACCGGAGATACGCAGTATTTT. As protein: CSAKRGTGDTQYF.

This clonotype came up a few times. This sequence joins TRBV20-1 and TRBJ1-5; TRBD1 agrees at 8 bases. CDR3 length equals 14 residues. Trimming cost V 7 bases and J 5 bases; bases outside gene matches: 10. Germline lookup yields CDR1 DFQATT and CDR2 SNEGSKA (reference sequence). This CDR3 reads CSVKGGQVDQPQHF. The CDR3 bases are TGCAGTGTTAAAGGGGGACAGGTTGATCAGCCCCAGCATTTT.

The V and J genes are TRBV7-2 and TRBJ2-1, with unresolved D. CDR3 length: 17 amino acids. Germline CDR1 is SGHTA and CDR2 is FQGNSA. Trimming took 0 bases from V and 0 from J, leaving 12 bases between them. CDR3 DNA sequence: TGTGCCAGCAGCTTAGCATCGAGGCAGAGCTCCTACAATGAGCAGTTCTTC. Its translation: CASSLASRQSSYNEQFF.

This clonotype occurred a few times. This sequence joins TRBV20-1 and TRBJ2-7, with 8 bases identical to TRBD2. V trimming: 4 bases; J trimming: 2 bases; junction bases outside the gene matches: 10. This CDR3 region has 15 residues. The V gene's germline CDR1 is DFQATT and CDR2 SNEGSKA (reference sequence). The CDR3 region is CSAKGMTSEAYEQYF. Written as DNA, the CDR3 is TGCAGTGCTAAGGGAATGACTAGCGAAGCCTACGAGCAGTACTTC.

The rearrangement joins TRBV6-5 to TRBJ2-5; either TRBD1 or TRBD2 may fit D (5 bases each). The CDR3 length is 16 residues. Trimming shortened V by 2 bases and J by 11 bases, and 24 bases separated the two germline ends. Germline lookup yields CDR1 MNHEY and CDR2 SVGAGI. CDR3 in DNA: TGTGCCAGCAGTTACCTTCGGGGACCCCGAGCTTGGGAGCAGTACTTC. It yields the protein CASSYLRGPRAWEQYF.

The CDR3: CASSSGRGPGTQYF. In DNA, the CDR3 is TGTGCCAGCAGCTCAGGTAGGGGTCCTGGGACCCAGTACTTC. V and J are TRBV7-2 and TRBJ2-5; D perhaps matches TRBD1 (5 bases). This CDR3 contains 14 residues. The V end was cut by 4 bases, the J end by 7 bases, with 16 bases between. Germline V lookup: CDR1 SGHTA, CDR2 FQGNSA. The full variable domain, its missing parts supplied by reference TRBV7-2 and TRBJ2-5, is GAGVSQSPSNKVTEKGKDVELRCDPISGHTALYWYRQSLGQGLEFLIYFQGNSAPDKSGLPSDRFSAERTGGSVSTLTIQRTQQEDSAVYLCASSSGRGPGTQYFGPGTRLLVL.

The genes are TRBV6-1 and TRBJ1-4; TRBD1 matches 8 bases. V gave up 1 base and J gave up 0 bases; unmatched junction bases: 1. The CDR3 consists of 16 residues. In germline, CDR1 is MNHNS, CDR2 SASEGT. The CDR3 is CASSEGQGPTNEKLFF. CDR3 sequence (DNA): TGTGCCAGCAGTGAAGGACAGGGGCCAACTAATGAAAAACTGTTTTTT.

This clonotype was counted a few times. The J gene is TRBJ2-3, the V gene TRBV5-1; 12 bases agree with TRBD1. The germline CDR1 and CDR2 sequences are SGHRS and YFSETQ. J was trimmed by 6 bases and V by 3 bases; bases with no gene match: 8. This CDR3 spans 16 amino acids. The CDR3 here is CASSSDRDRGLDTQYF. CDR3 sequence (DNA): TGCGCCAGCAGCTCGGACCGGGACAGGGGGCTTGATACGCAGTATTTT.

V gene TRBV7-2 combines with J gene TRBJ2-1; a weak D match, TRBD2 (5 bases). V shed 6 bases and J shed 4 bases, with 16 bases lying between them. Germline values: CDR1 SGHTA, CDR2 FQGNSA. The CDR3 totals 15 residues. The CDR3 nucleotides read TGTGCCAGCAGACTAGGAGGTGACCCTTACAATGAGCAGTTCTTC. Translation: CASRLGGDPYNEQFF.

In this sample, this clonotype turned up many times. The J gene is TRBJ2-3, the V gene TRBV29-1; the match to TRBD2 covers 7 bases. The CDR3 length is 15 residues. CDR1 and CDR2 from the germline V gene are SQVTM and ANQGSEA. The J segment lost 1 base and the V segment lost 6 bases, leaving 10 bases of the junction unmatched. The CDR3 region is CSVNWGGSGTDTQYF. The CDR3 DNA is TGCAGCGTCAACTGGGGGGGAAGCGGCACAGATACGCAGTATTTT.

V is TRBV12-3 or TRBV12-4 and J is TRBJ1-2; D unresolved. V lost 3 bases and J 5 bases, leaving 10 bases between the germline ends. CDR3 length: 13 amino acids. The CDR3 bases are TGTGCCAGCAGTTTCAAGCAGACTTATGGCTACACCTTC. This encodes CASSFKQTYGYTF.

This clonotype was observed a handful of times. The V and J genes are TRBV20-1 and TRBJ2-1; 8 bases map to TRBD2. J was trimmed by 6 bases and V by 3 bases; bases with no gene match: 13. Per germline, CDR1 DFQATT and CDR2 SNEGSKA (reference sequence). The CDR3 covers 16 residues. CDR3 amino acids: CSASGGALRGVNEQFF. CDR3 bases: TGCAGTGCTAGCGGGGGGGCCCTCCGTGGGGTCAATGAGCAGTTCTTC.

This clonotype showed up many times. The chain employs TRBV29-1 and TRBJ2-5; unclear D gene. This CDR3 is 11 amino acids long. V was trimmed by 6 bases and J by 5 bases, leaving 10 bases between them. CDR1 SQVTM and CDR2 ANQGSEA come from the germline V gene. CDR3 coding DNA: TGCAGCGTCCGTCGACGCGAGACCCAGTACTTC. It yields the protein CSVRRRETQYF. The full variable domain, rest sourced from reference TRBV29-1 and TRBJ2-5, is SAVISQKPSRDICQRGTSLTIQCQVDSQVTMMFWYRQQPGQSLTLIATANQGSEATYESGFVIDKFPISRPNLTFSTLTVSNMSPEDSSIYLCSVRRRETQYFGPGTRLLVL.

In regard to this clonotype: It may be a read error: a sequence one base away is much more abundant. The chain employs TRBV7-9 and TRBJ2-7; 9 nucleotides match TRBD2. From germline, CDR1 is SEHNR and CDR2 FQNEAQ (reference sequence). The CDR3 runs 20 residues. V shed 3 bases and J 3 bases; nucleotides not matched to a gene: 21. CDR3 residues: CASSFLGGREGRCGIYEQYF. The CDR3 DNA sequence: TGTGCCAGCAGCTTCCTAGGCGGGCGGGAGGGCCGATGCGGCATCTACGAGCAGTACTTC.

This clonotype occurred a few times. The chain combines TRBV5-1 with TRBJ2-3; either TRBD1 or TRBD2 may fit D (5 bases each). Trimming took 6 bases from V and 2 from J, leaving 16 bases between them. Germline CDR1 SGHRS, CDR2 YFSETQ. The CDR3 loop spans 15 amino acids. The CDR3 region is CASKLVGEITDTQYF. The CDR3 coding sequence is TGCGCCAGCAAGTTGGTGGGGGAAATCACAGATACGCAGTATTTT.

This chain joins TRBV7-9 and TRBJ2-1; tentative D call: TRBD1 (5 bases). Trimming left V 4 bases short and J 7 bases short, with 17 bases between. The CDR3 spans 15 residues. CDR1 and CDR2 from the germline V gene are SEHNR and FQNEAQ (reference sequence). CDR3 coding DNA: TGTGCCAGCAGCTCCGGGCGGCAGGGCTTTAATGAGCAGTTCTTC. Protein product: CASSSGRQGFNEQFF. Together with reference TRBV7-9 and TRBJ2-1, the CDR3 gives the full variable domain: DTGVSQNPRHKITKRGQNVTFRCDPISEHNRLYWYRQTLGQGPEFLTYFQNEAQLEKSRLLSDRFSAERPKGSFSTLEIQRTEQGDSAMYLCASSSGRQGFNEQFFGPGTRLTVL.

This clonotype occurred a few times. The chain couples TRBV3-1 to TRBJ2-7; D unclear. Germline lookup yields CDR1 LGHDT and CDR2 YNNKEL (reference sequence). Trimming took off 4 bases at V and 1 base at J, with 11 bases between the two ends. This CDR3 has 14 amino acids. The CDR3 protein is CASSPFVGSYEQYF. The CDR3 DNA is TGTGCCAGCAGCCCTTTTGTCGGATCCTACGAGCAGTACTTC.

The chain is built from TRBV5-1 and TRBJ2-1, with D maybe TRBD2 (5 bases). The J call may be incorrect, as the DNA end agrees better with TRBJ2-7. Per the germline V gene, CDR1 is SGHRS and CDR2 is YFSETQ. The CDR3 is 18 residues long. Here the CDR3 reads CASSSPGGLESSYNEQYF. The CDR3 nucleotides read TGCGCCAGCAGCTCACCCGGAGGTTTGGAGAGCTCCTACAATGAGCAGTACTTC.

This clonotype was picked up many times. V and J are TRBV9 and TRBJ2-1; D ambiguous. There are 15 residues in the CDR3. Trimming removed 0 bases at V and 4 bases at J, with 11 bases between. CDR1 is SGDLS and CDR2 is YYNGEE in the germline V gene. CDR3 DNA: TGTGCCAGCAGCGTAGGGCAAATATCTTACAATGAGCAGTTCTTC. Protein: CASSVGQISYNEQFF.

This clonotype appeared a few times. The chain joins TRBV12-3 or TRBV12-4 to TRBJ2-6, with D unclear. Trimming took off 7 bases at V and 0 bases at J, with 13 bases between the two ends. The CDR3 has 16 amino acids. The DNA for the CDR3 is TGTGCCAGCACTCCCCCGATGAGCTCTGGGGCCAACGTCCTGACTTTC. Residues: CASTPPMSSGANVLTF.

About this clonotype: This may stem from a read error, because a much larger clone lies one nucleotide away. This chain connects TRBV10-3 to TRBJ2-1, with 8 bases fitting TRBD1. Judging by the DNA end, TRBJ2-7 fits better; the J call may be wrong. CDR1 and CDR2 from the germline V gene are ENHRY and SYGVKD. CDR3 length equals 14 residues. This CDR3 is CAISETDRADEQYF. Here the CDR3 DNA reads TGTGCCATCAGTGAGACGGACAGGGCTGACGAGCAGTACTTC.

The V call is TRBV20-1, the J call TRBJ1-6; TRBD1 agrees at 8 bases. Per germline, CDR1 DFQATT and CDR2 SNEGSKA (reference sequence). The CDR3 is 14 amino acids. V lost 2 bases to trimming and J lost 9 bases; unmatched junction nucleotides: 6. The CDR3 DNA reads as TGCAGTGCTAGACGAGACAGGGGAGGTTCACCCCTCCACTTT. Amino acids: CSARRDRGGSPLHF.

This clonotype was detected only a few times. This chain connects TRBV24-1 to TRBJ2-3; a possible D gene is TRBD2 (6 bases). In germline, CDR1 is KGHDR, CDR2 SFDVKD. Trimming stripped 4 bases from V and 2 bases from J, with 15 bases between. There are 16 residues in the CDR3. The CDR3 region has the DNA TGTGCCACCAGTGACCCCACTAGCCCGAACACAGATACGCAGTATTTT. It is translated as CATSDPTSPNTDTQYF.

This clonotype came up many times. The V call is TRBV2, the J call TRBJ2-7, with D perhaps TRBD2 (5 bases). The CDR3 sequence is 14 residues long. Germline V gives CDR1 SNHLY, CDR2 FYNNEI. Trimming took off 6 bases at V and 0 bases at J, with 12 bases between the two ends. Here the CDR3 reads CASRRGSLSYEQYF. Written as DNA, the CDR3 is TGTGCCAGCAGGCGAGGGTCTCTCTCCTACGAGCAGTACTTC. Looking up the rest from reference TRBV2 and TRBJ2-7 gives the full variable domain: EPEVTQTPSHQVTQMGQEVILRCVPISNHLYFYWYRQILGQKVEFLVSFYNNEISEKSEIFDDQFSVERPDGSNFTLKIRSTKLEDSAMYFCASRRGSLSYEQYFGPGTRLTVT.

The chain couples TRBV5-4 to TRBJ1-6, with 10 bases identical to TRBD1. The trim removed 4 bases at V and 6 bases at J, leaving 4 bases unmatched. This CDR3 spans 15 amino acids. Germline V gene lookup returns CDR1 SGHNT and CDR2 YYREEE (reference sequence). The DNA of the CDR3 is TGTGCCAGCAGCCCGACAGGGGGCACTAATTCACCCCTCCACTTT. Translating gives CASSPTGGTNSPLHF.

The chain employs TRBV2 and TRBJ1-2; no definite D call. The CDR3 spans 13 residues. V was clipped by 7 bases and J by 8 bases, with 17 bases between them. Germline CDR1 reads SNHLY; CDR2 reads FYNNEI. The CDR3 nucleotides read TGTGCCAGCATCAAAAGTCCCAACTCCGGCTACACCTTC. It is translated as CASIKSPNSGYTF. Looking up the rest from reference TRBV2 and TRBJ1-2 gives the full variable domain: EPEVTQTPSHQVTQMGQEVILRCVPISNHLYFYWYRQILGQKVEFLVSFYNNEISEKSEIFDDQFSVERPDGSNFTLKIRSTKLEDSAMYFCASIKSPNSGYTFGSGTRLTVV.